Only one count was recorded for the clone carrying this T cell receptor (beta chain). This CDR3 region has 15 residues. With 4 bases removed from V and 7 bases from J, the gap between germline ends came to 17 bases. Germline CDR1 reads SGDLS; CDR2 reads YYNGEE. The data were obtained in a study of cytomegalovirus exposure and HLA in healthy donors. With 60 Vbeta and 13 Jbeta primers, the PCR was carried out. Generated by immunoSEQ multiplex PCR, the TCRdb table keeps only in-frame clones and is missing some. The sample comprises over 110,000 clones, approximately 78% of which are singletons, and about 2.5% rests with the top ten. Healthy people donating bone marrow made up the donors.

The sequenced sample was PBMCs. The gene calls are TRBV9 and TRBJ1-4; D possibly corresponds to TRBD1 (6 bases). The receptor's source is a woman aged 18-29 years in good health and CMV-seropositive. CDR3 coding DNA: TGTGCCAGCAGCCATGGCGGGGGCGACGGTGAAAAACTGTTTTTT. It is translated as CASSHGGGDGEKLFF.